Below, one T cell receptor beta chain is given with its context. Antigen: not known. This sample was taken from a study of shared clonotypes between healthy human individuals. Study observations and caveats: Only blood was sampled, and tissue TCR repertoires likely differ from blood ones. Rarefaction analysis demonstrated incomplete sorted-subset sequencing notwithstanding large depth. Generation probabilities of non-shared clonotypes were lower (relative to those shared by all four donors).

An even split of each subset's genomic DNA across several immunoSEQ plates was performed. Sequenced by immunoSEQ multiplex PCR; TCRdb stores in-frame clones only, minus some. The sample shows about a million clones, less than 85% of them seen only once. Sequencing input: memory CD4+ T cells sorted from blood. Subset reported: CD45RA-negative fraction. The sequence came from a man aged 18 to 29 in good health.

The CDR3 region is CASSPRGVQETQYF. CDR3 sequence (DNA): TGTGCCAGCAGCCCCAGGGGGGTCCAAGAGACCCAGTACTTC. The genes are TRBV9 and TRBJ2-5; D is possibly TRBD1 (7 bases). Germline CDR1 reads SGDLS; CDR2 reads YYNGEE. This CDR3 has 14 residues. V gave up 4 bases and J gave up 1 base, with 11 bases separating them.